The clone carrying this T cell receptor beta chain turned up a few times. Profiled with immunoSEQ multiplex PCR; TCRdb holds only in-frame clones, not every one. The sample contains a few hundred thousand clones, about nine tenths of which appear only once. The donors were members of the validation cohort, which comprised 120 subjects and was separate from the first cohort of 670 or so subjects. This sample was taken from a study of cytomegalovirus exposure and HLA in healthy donors. As for the study in general: Later, an analysis reported that the roughly 120 validation repertoires had used the same platform as the roughly 650 first-cohort repertoires.

This CDR3 contains 13 residues. Germline trimming cut 4 bases from V and 8 bases from J; bases unmatched to any gene: 7. Germline loops: CDR1 MNHEY, CDR2 SVGAGI. The clonotype was recovered from a woman between 18 and 30 years old in good health and CMV-seronegative. Specimen: PBMCs. This chain joins TRBV6-5 and TRBJ1-2; 7 positions agree with TRBD1. The CDR3, as DNA: TGTGCCAGCAGTTGGGGGACAGCCTCCGGCTACACCTTC. Translated: CASSWGTASGYTF.